Shown below are 18 T cell receptor beta chains from a single sample sequenced in a study of cytomegalovirus exposure and HLA in healthy donors. The PCR used 60 Vbeta and 13 Jbeta primers. Method: immunoSEQ multiplex PCR; TCRdb's copy keeps in-frame clones and lacks some. The sample lists roughly 99,000 clones, 79% occurring once. Input material: PBMCs. The receptor source for this set is a male donor in good health and CMV-seropositive.

The chain joins TRBV5-1 to TRBJ1-5; D unresolved. Trimming left V 4 bases short and J 2 bases short, with 16 bases between. The length of the CDR3 is 16 residues. Germline V gives CDR1 SGHRS, CDR2 YFSETQ. Written as DNA, the CDR3 is TGCGCCAGCAGCCGTGACGGGAATGGAGGCAATCAGCCCCAGCATTTT. As protein: CASSRDGNGGNQPQHF.

V and J are TRBV27 and TRBJ2-5; 7 bases are shared with TRBD1. The DNA end is more similar to TRBJ2-7, so the J call may be wrong. Germline V CDR1 and CDR2: MNHEY, SMNVEV (reference sequence). This CDR3 contains 13 residues. CDR3 region: CASSPGQTYEQYF. Written as DNA, the CDR3 is TGTGCCAGCAGTCCGGGACAGACCTACGAGCAGTACTTC.

V usage is TRBV9 and J usage is TRBJ2-3; D tentatively reads TRBD1 or TRBD2 (5 bases each). The germline V and J ends were trimmed by 7 bases and 6 bases, with 21 bases remaining between them. In germline, CDR1 is SGDLS, CDR2 YYNGEE. This CDR3 is 15 amino acids long. The CDR3 sequence is CASSVGVRPGDTQYF. CDR3 nucleotide sequence: TGTGCCAGCTCCGTAGGGGTACGCCCGGGGGATACGCAGTATTTT. The complete variable domain, with remaining parts taken from reference TRBV9 and TRBJ2-3, reads DSGVTQTPKHLITATGQRVTLRCSPRSGDLSVYWYQQSLDQGLQFLIQYYNGEERAKGNILERFSAQQFPDLHSELNLSSLELGDSALYFCASSVGVRPGDTQYFGPGTRLTVL.

The chain joins TRBV19 to TRBJ1-5; D possibly corresponds to TRBD1 (5 bases). The V gene lost 5 bases and the J gene lost 1 base, with 18 bases spanning the gap. The CDR3 sequence is 17 residues long. The V gene's germline CDR1 is LNHDA and CDR2 SQIVND (reference sequence). The CDR3 nucleotides read TGTGCCAGTAGTTCGGGACGGGGGGTAGTAAGCAATCAGCCCCAGCATTTT. Protein sequence: CASSSGRGVVSNQPQHF.

This clone is a singleton in its sample. In DNA form, the CDR3 reads TGTGCCACCAGCAGAGAACAGGGGGTCTACACTGAAGCTTTCTTT. Amino acid sequence: CATSREQGVYTEAFF. This rearrangement joins TRBV15 to TRBJ1-1; 8 nucleotides match TRBD1. In germline, CDR1 is LNHNV, CDR2 YYDKDF (reference sequence). With 0 bases clipped from V and 3 bases from J, the junction kept 3 bases outside the gene matches. This CDR3 is built from 15 residues.

This clone was counted only a few times. This rearrangement joins TRBV7-6 to TRBJ1-2; the D gene is possibly TRBD1 (6 bases). Germline CDR1 is SGHVS and CDR2 is FNYEAQ. This CDR3 comprises 13 residues. V was trimmed by 5 bases and J by 8 bases, leaving 15 bases between them. CDR3 region: CASSIRPGEGYTF. CDR3 DNA sequence: TGTGCCAGCAGCATTCGGCCAGGGGAGGGCTACACCTTC.

This clone appeared a single time. V gene TRBV5-4 combines with J gene TRBJ2-7, with TRBD1 matching over 7 bases. Germline assignment: CDR1 SGHNT and CDR2 YYREEE (reference sequence). The CDR3 contains 14 residues. V lost 4 bases and J lost 0; bases outside the gene matches: 4. The CDR3 DNA reads as TGTGCCAGCAGCCCCCGGGACAGCTCCTACGAGCAGTACTTC. As protein: CASSPRDSSYEQYF.

The chain joins TRBV2 to TRBJ1-1, with a weak D call TRBD1 (6 bases). The V end lost 1 base, the J end lost 7 bases, and 10 bases lay between the germline ends. This CDR3 has 13 amino acids. Germline-derived CDR1 and CDR2 are SNHLY and FYNNEI. The CDR3 protein is CASSEGWGLEAFF. The CDR3 DNA is TGTGCCAGCAGTGAAGGATGGGGGCTTGAAGCTTTCTTT.

V gene TRBV30 combines with J gene TRBJ1-1; D is undetermined. This CDR3 region has 12 residues. V was trimmed by 8 bases and J by 5 bases, leaving 15 bases between them. Germline V gene lookup returns CDR1 GTSNPN and CDR2 SVGIG (reference sequence). The CDR3 DNA is TGTGCCCTGAACCCAAGGCGGACTGAAGCTTTCTTT. It specifies CALNPRRTEAFF.

The chain has TRBV11-2 and TRBJ2-1; possibly TRBD1 for D (6 bases). The V and J ends lost 2 bases and 1 base respectively, with 12 bases between them. CDR3 length equals 16 residues. The germline V gene encodes CDR1 SGHAT and CDR2 FQNNGV. The CDR3 spells CASSLSIQGSYNEQFF. The CDR3 DNA is TGTGCCAGCAGCTTAAGTATACAGGGTTCCTACAATGAGCAGTTCTTC.

This chain connects TRBV7-2 to TRBJ1-1; a possible D gene is TRBD1 (6 bases). Germline CDR1 reads SGHTA; CDR2 reads FQGNSA. V was trimmed by 5 bases and J by 4 bases, leaving 14 bases between them. The CDR3 is 14 amino acids. The DNA for the CDR3 is TGTGCCAGCAGCCGACAGGTATTGGGCACTGAAGCTTTCTTT. As protein: CASSRQVLGTEAFF.

This clone was found a few times. The chain links TRBV19 to TRBJ1-2; TRBD1 might be the D (6 bases). V was shortened by 4 bases and J by 4 bases, with 19 bases between the two germline ends. The CDR3 sequence is 16 residues long. The V gene's germline CDR1 is LNHDA and CDR2 SQIVND (reference sequence). CDR3 sequence (DNA): TGTGCCAGTAGTAGGAGCCTTCCCGGGACAACCTATGGCTACACCTTC. Protein product: CASSRSLPGTTYGYTF.

J is TRBJ1-2 and V is TRBV7-2; no clear D gene. This CDR3 comprises 12 residues. Trimming removed 6 bases at V and 8 bases at J, with 13 bases between. Germline-derived CDR1 and CDR2 are SGHTA and FQGNSA. The CDR3 loop is CASRHISGGYTF. CDR3 coding DNA: TGTGCCAGCAGACACATCTCGGGGGGCTACACCTTC.

The chain is built from TRBV5-6 and TRBJ2-7, with 9 positions matching TRBD1. The CDR3 loop spans 14 amino acids. The ends lost 0 bases at V and 2 bases at J; junction bases unmatched: 0. CDR1 SGHDT and CDR2 YYEEEE come from the germline V gene. CDR3 loop: CASSLGQGAYEQYF. Written as DNA, the CDR3 is TGTGCCAGCAGCTTGGGACAGGGGGCCTACGAGCAGTACTTC. The variable domain in full, completed from reference TRBV5-6 and TRBJ2-7, reads DAGVTQSPTHLIKTRGQQVTLRCSPKSGHDTVSWYQQALGQGPQFIFQYYEEEERQRGNFPDRFSGHQFPNYSSELNVNALLLGDSALYLCASSLGQGAYEQYFGPGTRLTVT.

This chain connects TRBV5-1 to TRBJ1-6, with D tentatively TRBD1 (6 bases). The ends were cut back, 4 bases at V and 5 bases at J, with 16 bases in the middle. Germline V gene data show CDR1 as SGHRS and CDR2 as YFSETQ. CDR3 size: 16 residues. CDR3 coding DNA: TGCGCCAGCAGCGGCGGAGGGGGGGCAAATAATTCACCCCTCCACTTT. Amino acids: CASSGGGGANNSPLHF.

The chain recombines TRBV6-6 with TRBJ1-1; D is uncertain. V was trimmed by 2 bases and J by 0 bases, leaving 10 bases between them. The CDR3 contains 15 residues. Germline CDR1 and CDR2: MNHNY and SVGAGI (reference sequence). CDR3 sequence reads: CASSYPPGMNTEAFF. In nucleotides, the CDR3 is TGTGCCAGCAGTTACCCTCCGGGAATGAACACTGAAGCTTTCTTT.

The sample holds a few counts of this clone. This chain links TRBV7-3 with TRBJ1-4; 8 nucleotides agree with TRBD1. This CDR3 comprises 13 residues. The germline V gene encodes CDR1 SGHTA and CDR2 FQGTGA. With 4 bases clipped from V and 8 bases from J, the junction kept 3 bases outside the gene matches. The CDR3 sequence is CASSSGGGEKLFF. The CDR3 DNA reads as TGTGCCAGCAGCTCAGGGGGCGGCGAAAAACTGTTTTTT.

The chain recombines TRBV2 with TRBJ1-5, with 7 bases fitting TRBD1. CDR1 is SNHLY, CDR2 FYNNEI, per germline. Trimming removed 3 bases from V and 6 bases from J; junction bases left unmatched: 5. CDR3 size: 14 residues. This CDR3 reads CASSDRGKGQPQHF. The CDR3 region has the DNA TGTGCCAGCAGTGACAGGGGGAAGGGTCAGCCCCAGCATTTT.